This T cell receptor beta chain was obtained from a study of cytomegalovirus exposure and HLA in healthy donors. Study details: The study's early data release held tens of millions of unique TCRs from HLA-typed donors.

Study-wide points: Later analysis suggested most CMV-associated TCR beta chains were HLA-restricted. Most TCR sequences proved rare, with some public TCRs found in many donors.

The J segment lost 6 bases and the V segment lost 0 bases, leaving 13 bases of the junction unmatched. The length of the CDR3 is 19 residues. Germline values: CDR1 SGDLS, CDR2 YYNGEE. The PCR was carried out with 60 Vbeta primers and 13 Jbeta primers. Here immunoSEQ multiplex PCR was the method, and the copy in TCRdb shows in-frame clones only, minus some. There are around 200,000 clones in the sample; around 74% occur only once, and over 3% lies in the top ten. On this clone: The target antigen is unknown.

The chain joins TRBV9 to TRBJ2-1; 12 nucleotides agree with TRBD1. The receptor was derived from a female donor in good health and CMV-seronegative. Sequenced: PBMCs. The CDR3: CASSVAPGQGAFLSNEQFF. CDR3 DNA: TGTGCCAGCAGCGTAGCCCCGGGACAGGGGGCGTTTTTGAGCAATGAGCAGTTCTTC.